Below are 31 T cell receptor beta chains sequenced from a single sample in a study of blood T cells in healthy people across ages (dated by TCRdb to 2015 to 2017). The protocol used for the library was 5' RACE. Reads for this sample came from an Illumina HiSeq 2500. A second PCR of about 7 to 12 cycles was performed with a sample-barcoded 5' primer and a J-beta primer mix. TCRdb reprocessing: public reads trimmed at Q25 with fastp, clones called with MiXCR, in-frame beta chains kept. Here each entry gathers all rows of one CDR3 protein and keeps the most common genes and DNA. This sample is represented by roughly 1,000,000 distinct CDR3 sequences; around 25% of them were singletons. The ten most abundant clones make up 0.75% of the sample. The same data also went into a second study, on T cells of mothers and their children.

Sequencing was done on a sample of blood. These receptors all come from a girl aged 2-10 years in good health.

This clonotype has only a few counts. The chain joins TRBV5-1 to TRBJ1-2, with no clear D. The V gene lost 0 bases and the J gene lost 2 bases, with 8 bases spanning the gap. Germline V gene lookup returns CDR1 SGHRS and CDR2 YFSETQ. The CDR3 sequence is 14 residues long. The DNA for the CDR3 is TGCGCCAGCAGCTTGGTTGAGGGAAACTATGGCTACACCTTC. Its translation is CASSLVEGNYGYTF.

This clonotype has a handful of counts. The chain carries TRBV12-3 or TRBV12-4 and TRBJ2-2; the D gene could be TRBD1 or TRBD2 (5 bases each). The CDR3 length is 13 residues. V was clipped by 6 bases and J by 6 bases, with 11 bases between them. The CDR3 loop is CASSWLGAGELFF. CDR3 DNA: TGTGCCAGCAGCTGGCTGGGGGCCGGGGAGCTGTTTTTT.

This clonotype has only one observation. The rearrangement links TRBV3-1 to TRBJ2-7; D gene uncertain. The V and J ends lost 1 base and 2 bases respectively, with 9 bases between them. The CDR3 is 14 residues long. The germline CDR1 and CDR2 sequences are LGHDT and YNNKEL (reference sequence). The DNA for the CDR3 is TGTGCCAGCAGCCAAGGGGTGGGGACCTACGAGCAGTACTTC. It encodes CASSQGVGTYEQYF.

The chain employs TRBV7-9 and TRBJ2-1, with 11 positions matching TRBD1. The CDR3 length is 15 residues. Germline lookup yields CDR1 SEHNR and CDR2 FQNEAQ (reference sequence). The V and J ends lost 4 bases and 8 bases, in that order; junction bases with no gene match: 7. The CDR3, as DNA: TGTGCCAGCAGCTCAGCACGGACAGGGGGCTATGAGCAGTTCTTC. Amino acid sequence: CASSSARTGGYEQFF.

In this sample, this clonotype turned up a few times. CDR3 sequence (DNA): TGTGCCAGCAGTTTGCGGGGGGTCAATGAGCAGTTCTTC. It translates to CASSLRGVNEQFF. This chain links TRBV12-3 or TRBV12-4 with TRBJ2-1; 8 bases are shared with TRBD2. V trimming: 3 bases; J trimming: 6 bases; junction bases outside the gene matches: 1. This CDR3 is built from 13 residues.

This rearrangement joins TRBV7-2 to TRBJ2-2; weak D call: TRBD1 (5 bases). V lost 6 bases and J 6 bases, leaving 8 bases between the germline ends. This CDR3 comprises 12 residues. Germline V gene data show CDR1 as SGHTA and CDR2 as FQGNSA. CDR3 DNA: TGTGCCAGCAGTTGGGGCCCCGGGGAGCTGTTTTTT. Amino acids: CASSWGPGELFF.

The chain combines TRBV7-9 with TRBJ2-5; 9 nucleotides line up with TRBD2. Germline values: CDR1 SEHNR, CDR2 FQNEAQ (reference sequence). The length of the CDR3 is 15 residues. The V segment lost 4 bases and the J segment 3 bases; nucleotides outside the gene matches: 6. The CDR3 loop reads CASSSSLAGEETQYF. CDR3 bases: TGTGCCAGCAGCTCGTCGTTAGCGGGAGAAGAGACCCAGTACTTC.

The J gene is TRBJ2-7, the V gene TRBV6-1, with D unresolved. The CDR3 length is 15 residues. With 2 bases removed from V and 6 bases from J, the gap between germline ends came to 17 bases. CDR1 MNHNS and CDR2 SASEGT come from the germline V gene. In DNA, the CDR3 is TGTGCCAGCAGTGAAATTGGACCCCCTTTTGGCGAGCAGTACTTC. Translated, it gives CASSEIGPPFGEQYF.

The chain employs TRBV7-2 and TRBJ2-7, with D tentatively TRBD2 (6 bases). This CDR3 has 15 residues. Trimming cost V 3 bases and J 6 bases, with 18 bases left between them. CDR1 is SGHTA and CDR2 is FQGNSA in the germline V gene. DNA for the CDR3: TGTGCCAGCAGCTTCGGAGGGTCCAGGGAAGGCGAGCAGTACTTC. This gives the protein CASSFGGSREGEQYF.

The chain employs TRBV20-1 and TRBJ1-2; 8 nucleotides agree with TRBD1. V lost 7 bases to trimming and J lost 7 bases; unmatched junction nucleotides: 14. Germline CDR1 DFQATT, CDR2 SNEGSKA (reference sequence). This CDR3 spans 14 amino acids. The CDR3 is CSGTGQGASSGYTF. The CDR3 DNA reads as TGCAGTGGGACAGGGCAGGGGGCCAGTAGTGGCTACACCTTC.

The genes are TRBV6-5 and TRBJ2-4; TRBD1 aligns across 7 bases. In germline, CDR1 is MNHEY, CDR2 SVGAGI. There are 13 residues in the CDR3. Trimming removed 11 bases from V and 5 bases from J; junction bases left unmatched: 9. The CDR3 DNA reads TGTGCCTCACGGACAGGCGGGCAAAACATTCAGTACTTC. It yields the protein CASRTGGQNIQYF.

This clonotype was picked up a small number of times. The chain employs TRBV18 and TRBJ1-4; 7 bases align to TRBD1. V lost 1 base to trimming and J lost 0 bases; unmatched junction nucleotides: 5. There are 17 residues in the CDR3. Germline V gives CDR1 KGHSH, CDR2 LQKENI. CDR3 sequence: CASSPQKGASTNEKLFF. In DNA form, the CDR3 reads TGTGCCAGCTCACCACAGAAGGGGGCCTCAACTAATGAAAAACTGTTTTTT.

This chain connects TRBV6-2 or TRBV6-3 to TRBJ2-7; 7 nucleotides match TRBD2. The V and J ends lost 2 bases and 3 bases, in that order; junction bases with no gene match: 7. The CDR3 is 15 amino acids. Germline lookup yields CDR1 MNHEY and CDR2 SVGEGT. CDR3 sequence (DNA): TGTGCCAGCAGTTACGGTGGGCGGGAGTTCTACGAGCAGTACTTC. Translated, it gives CASSYGGREFYEQYF.

This clonotype was recorded a few times. V and J are TRBV5-8 and TRBJ1-6; D remains ambiguous. V shed 4 bases and J shed 15 bases, with 23 bases lying between them. The CDR3 extends over 15 amino acids. CDR1 and CDR2 (germline): SGHTS, YDEGEE. CDR3 in DNA: TGTGCCAGCAGCACCCTTAGGACGGAGACCCAGGACCTCCACTTT. Its protein is CASSTLRTETQDLHF.

The chain combines TRBV4-3 with TRBJ2-3; 8 bases are shared with TRBD2. The CDR3 totals 16 residues. J gave up 7 bases and V 0 bases, and 9 bases lay outside the gene matches. Germline V lookup: CDR1 LGHNA, CDR2 YSLEER. Here the CDR3 reads CASSQDQTGGLNTQYF. DNA for the CDR3: TGCGCCAGCAGCCAAGATCAAACGGGGGGGCTAAATACGCAGTATTTT.

This clonotype was counted at least ten times. The V gene is TRBV29-1, the J gene TRBJ1-1; D not certain. V was clipped by 4 bases and J by 0 bases, with 3 bases between them. The CDR3 is 11 amino acids. The germline V gene encodes CDR1 SQVTM and CDR2 ANQGSEA. In nucleotides, the CDR3 is TGCAGCGTTGTTTTGAACACTGAAGCTTTCTTT. Its protein product is CSVVLNTEAFF.

The genes are TRBV20-1 and TRBJ2-7; D is unclear. Germline CDR1 and CDR2: DFQATT and SNEGSKA (reference sequence). Trimming shortened V by 8 bases and J by 2 bases, and 16 bases separated the two germline ends. The CDR3 totals 13 residues. The CDR3 DNA is TGCAGTACCCAAGGGCGTCAGACCTACGAGCAGTACTTC. Its translation: CSTQGRQTYEQYF.

The chain carries TRBV13 and TRBJ1-2, with D perhaps TRBD1 (5 bases). Trimming removed 4 bases from V and 3 bases from J, with 15 bases in between. The CDR3 covers 15 residues. CDR1 and CDR2 from the germline V gene are PRHDT and FYEKMQ (reference sequence). The CDR3 sequence is CASSSGTVQDYGYTF. In nucleotides, the CDR3 is TGTGCCAGCAGCTCCGGGACCGTTCAGGACTATGGCTACACCTTC. Complete variable domain (other parts from reference TRBV13 and TRBJ1-2): AAGVIQSPRHLIKEKRETATLKCYPIPRHDTVYWYQQGPGQDPQFLISFYEKMQSDKGSIPDRFSAQQFSDYHSELNMSSLELGDSALYFCASSSGTVQDYGYTFGSGTRLTVV.

This clonotype was observed a handful of times. The V gene is TRBV7-9, the J gene TRBJ2-7; D call uncertain. With 5 bases removed from V and 0 bases from J, the gap between germline ends came to 14 bases. Germline loops: CDR1 SEHNR, CDR2 FQNEAQ (reference sequence). The CDR3 totals 15 residues. The chain's CDR3 is CASSNGRAYSYEQYF. In DNA, the CDR3 is TGTGCCAGCAGCAACGGTAGGGCTTACTCCTACGAGCAGTACTTC.

Many counts were recorded for this clonotype. V and J are TRBV18 and TRBJ2-5; no firm D call. Germline V gene data show CDR1 as KGHSH and CDR2 as LQKENI. The CDR3 is 16 amino acids. Trimming stripped 0 bases from V and 5 bases from J, with 16 bases between. CDR3 region: CASSPPEGLAWETQYF. CDR3 nucleotide sequence: TGTGCCAGCTCACCACCGGAAGGGTTGGCCTGGGAGACCCAGTACTTC.

The chain joins TRBV3-1 to TRBJ2-7; D may be TRBD2 (6 bases). CDR1 is LGHDT and CDR2 is YNNKEL in the germline V gene (reference sequence). The CDR3 length is 17 residues. With 1 base removed from V and 4 bases from J, the gap between germline ends came to 20 bases. This chain's CDR3 is CASSQVRLGGSEYEQYF. The CDR3 nucleotides are TGTGCCAGCAGCCAAGTCCGTCTCGGAGGGTCTGAATACGAGCAGTACTTC.

This clonotype has more than one count but fewer than ten. The chain combines TRBV6-5 with TRBJ1-1; 8 bases match TRBD1. Germline-derived CDR1 and CDR2 are MNHEY and SVGAGI. The CDR3 length is 14 residues. Germline trimming cut 0 bases from V and 11 bases from J; bases unmatched to any gene: 8. The CDR3 coding sequence is TGTGCCAGCAGTTACTCCACCTACAGGGGGGATGCTTTCTTT. It is translated as CASSYSTYRGDAFF.

This clonotype was picked up a small number of times. The chain combines TRBV10-3 with TRBJ2-1, with 10 bases matching TRBD2. This CDR3 has 18 amino acids. V shed 8 bases and J 9 bases; nucleotides not matched to a gene: 22. Germline V gene sequence: CDR1 ENHRY, CDR2 SYGVKD. The CDR3 sequence: CAIGGRSGRDLQVGEQFF. CDR3 sequence (DNA): TGTGCCATCGGGGGTCGGAGCGGGAGGGACCTACAAGTTGGTGAGCAGTTCTTC.

The V gene is TRBV5-5, the J gene TRBJ2-3, with D perhaps TRBD2 (6 bases). This CDR3 region has 16 residues. Trimming removed 3 bases from V and 0 bases from J, with 14 bases in between. Germline V gene lookup returns CDR1 SGHKS and CDR2 YYEKEE (reference sequence). The CDR3 reads CASSSHHSGSTDTQYF. CDR3 bases: TGTGCCAGCAGCTCCCACCATAGCGGCAGCACAGATACGCAGTATTTT.

This chain connects TRBV14 to TRBJ2-5; 9 bases match TRBD1. CDR3 length equals 16 residues. J was trimmed by 6 bases and V by 0 bases; bases with no gene match: 8. Germline-derived CDR1 and CDR2 are SGHDN and FVKESK. CDR3 nucleotide sequence: TGTGCCAGCAGCCAAGATCTTACAGGGGGCCGAAAGACCCAGTACTTC. Translation gives CASSQDLTGGRKTQYF.

The sample holds a few counts of this clonotype. The V call is TRBV11-2, the J call TRBJ2-2, with D maybe TRBD1 (5 bases). The V end lost 6 bases, the J end lost 4 bases, and 15 bases lay between the germline ends. Germline CDR1 is SGHAT and CDR2 is FQNNGV. The CDR3 is 15 residues long. CDR3 in DNA: TGTGCCAGCAGTCCAAACCAGGGCTCCACCGGGGAGCTGTTTTTT. Residues: CASSPNQGSTGELFF. The full variable domain, rest sourced from reference TRBV11-2 and TRBJ2-2, is EAGVAQSPRYKIIEKRQSVAFWCNPISGHATLYWYQQILGQGPKLLIQFQNNGVVDDSQLPKDRFSAERLKGVDSTLKIQPAKLEDSAVYLCASSPNQGSTGELFFGEGSRLTVL.

This clonotype was detected a few times. The genes are TRBV19 and TRBJ2-1; TRBD2 matches at 8 bases. The end of the DNA aligns better with TRBJ2-5, so the J call may be wrong. The CDR3 contains 14 residues. The germline V gene has CDR1 LNHDA and CDR2 SQIVND (reference sequence). CDR3 nucleotides: TGTGCCAGTAGTCTCAAGCGGGAGATAGAGACCCAGTACTTC. Residues: CASSLKREIETQYF.

This clonotype was counted only a few times. Mismatch with germline at one junction end may stem from a read error. The chain uses TRBV11-2 and TRBJ2-1; D could derive from TRBD1 or TRBD2 (5 bases each). The CDR3 is made up of 15 amino acids. CDR1 and CDR2 from the germline V gene are SGHAT and FQNNGV. The CDR3 DNA sequence: TGTGCCAGCACCTTAGGCTCTTGGGGGAGCAATGAGCAGTTCTTC. Protein product: CASTLGSWGSNEQFF.

In regard to this clonotype: Compared with germline, one end of the junction differs, possibly owing to a read error. CDR3 region: CASSLEPRNNEQFF. CDR3 DNA sequence: TGCGCCAGCAGCTTGGAGCCGCGCAACAATGAGCAGTTCTTC. The chain couples TRBV5-8 to TRBJ2-1; D not certain. This CDR3 spans 14 amino acids. Germline V lookup: CDR1 SGHTS, CDR2 YDEGEE.

The V call is TRBV5-1, the J call TRBJ1-1; D not resolved. This CDR3 has 15 residues. The V and J ends lost 0 bases and 0 bases respectively, with 9 bases between them. Germline-derived CDR1 and CDR2 are SGHRS and YFSETQ. CDR3 bases: TGCGCCAGCAGCTTGGAAGTACAGATGAACACTGAAGCTTTCTTT. Its translation is CASSLEVQMNTEAFF.

The chain couples TRBV7-8 to TRBJ1-1; D is unresolved. Trimming shortened V by 2 bases and J by 6 bases, and 10 bases separated the two germline ends. Germline values: CDR1 SGHVS, CDR2 FQNEAQ. The CDR3 has 13 residues. The CDR3 spells CASSLSGKPEAFF. CDR3 nucleotide sequence: TGTGCCAGCAGCTTATCGGGAAAACCTGAAGCTTTCTTT.